The next 2 T cell receptor beta chains were all read from a single sample in a study of shared clonotypes between healthy human individuals (TCRdb year 2020). Libraries came from the immunoSEQ multiplex PCR assay. This is the immuneACCESS table as TCRdb keeps it, with only in-frame sequences that have V and J called. A part of the clones is gone; compared with another copy, unresolved V genes explain less than half, and the rest is unexplained. The sample records about 580,000 clones, roughly 98% of which are singletons. The ten largest clones represent 0.3% of the sample. For the CD8 naive samples, CD45RO-negative cells were positively selected for CCR7, yielding a CD45RA+CCR7+ population from which TemRA cells were excluded. Sequenced input: naive CD8+ T cells sorted from blood. The cell subset or site label corresponds to: CD45RA+CCR7+. These receptors were taken from a man in his thirties or forties in good health.

This chain links TRBV9 with TRBJ2-7, with TRBD2 matching 8 bases. This CDR3 has 15 residues. The germline gives CDR1 SGDLS, CDR2 YYNGEE. J lost 3 bases, V lost 0 bases, and 5 bases had no gene match. CDR3 sequence reads: CASSVDPGGGYEQYF. CDR3 in DNA: TGTGCCAGCAGCGTAGACCCGGGGGGGGGCTACGAGCAGTACTTC. The whole variable domain, filled in from reference TRBV9 and TRBJ2-7, reads DSGVTQTPKHLITATGQRVTLRCSPRSGDLSVYWYQQSLDQGLQFLIQYYNGEERAKGNILERFSAQQFPDLHSELNLSSLELGDSALYFCASSVDPGGGYEQYFGPGTRLTVT.

The J gene is TRBJ2-1, the V gene TRBV7-9; unclear D gene. The CDR3 is 13 amino acids. Trimming took 4 bases from V and 1 from J, leaving 5 bases between them. Germline CDR1 is SEHNR and CDR2 is FQNEAQ (reference sequence). CDR3 region: CASSSTSYNEQFF. The DNA for the CDR3 is TGTGCCAGCAGCTCCACTTCCTACAATGAGCAGTTCTTC.